This entry lists 18 T cell receptor beta chains sequenced from one sample in a study of blood T cell repertoires in COVID-19. This table comes from immunoSEQ multiplex PCR, and its TCRdb copy is limited to in-frame clones, with some not included. This sample has roughly 200,000 clones, with approximately 84% found just once. The sample taken for sequencing was peripheral blood. Source of these receptors: a woman between 65 and 79 years old with active or convalescent COVID-19.

This chain uses TRBV21-1 with TRBJ1-4; TRBD1 is the table's D call and was not checked against the DNA. TRBV21-1 is listed as a pseudogene. The CDR3 length is 13 residues. CDR3: CASSARTGEKLFF. The CDR3 region has the DNA TGTGCCAGCAGCGCCCGGACAGGTGAAAAACTGTTTTTT.

The chain combines TRBV19 with TRBJ1-2, with TRBD1 identical over 10 bases. The CDR3 extends over 17 amino acids. CDR1 is LNHDA, CDR2 SQIVND, per germline (reference sequence). With 6 bases clipped from V and 5 bases from J, the junction kept 15 bases outside the gene matches. For the CDR3, the DNA is TGTGCCAGTAGCCCAGGGACAGGGGACATCTTGCCGTATGGCTACACCTTC. This gives the protein CASSPGTGDILPYGYTF.

The chain combines TRBV11-3 with TRBJ2-4; 7 nucleotides align to TRBD2. CDR3 length: 14 amino acids. V lost 1 base, J lost 5 bases, and 2 bases stayed unmatched. Germline V CDR1 and CDR2: SGHNT, YENEEA. CDR3 sequence: CASSLGAGENIQYF. CDR3 nucleotides: TGTGCCAGCAGCTTAGGCGCGGGGGAAAACATTCAGTACTTC.

This rearrangement joins TRBV4-1 to TRBJ1-6, with 7 bases fitting TRBD1. There are 13 residues in the CDR3. CDR1 and CDR2 (germline): MGHRA, YSYEKL. The J segment lost 16 bases and the V segment lost 1 base, leaving 7 bases of the junction unmatched. CDR3 bases: TGCGCCAGCAGCCAAGCTACCGGGACAGAGCTCCACTTT. This encodes CASSQATGTELHF.

As concerns this clone: Other DNA variants within this sample encode the same CDR3. The chain is built from TRBV5-1 and TRBJ2-5; D is unresolved. V was clipped by 4 bases and J by 2 bases, with 12 bases between them. The CDR3 loop spans 14 amino acids. Germline V gives CDR1 SGHRS, CDR2 YFSETQ. In DNA, the CDR3 is TGCGCCAGCAGCCCCGGTGGCGGTCAAGAGACCCAGTACTTC. Translation: CASSPGGGQETQYF. Complete variable domain (other parts from reference TRBV5-1 and TRBJ2-5): KAGVTQTPRYLIKTRGQQVTLSCSPISGHRSVSWYQQTPGQGLQFLFEYFSETQRNKGNFPGRFSGRQFSNSRSEMNVSTLELGDSALYLCASSPGGGQETQYFGPGTRLLVL.

The chain employs TRBV5-1 and TRBJ1-2; the match to TRBD1 covers 8 bases. The CDR3 covers 15 residues. Germline V gene lookup returns CDR1 SGHRS and CDR2 YFSETQ. Unmatched junction bases numbered 10, after V lost 6 bases and J lost 3 bases. CDR3 amino acids: CASTYSQGGDYGYTF. The CDR3 DNA reads as TGCGCCAGCACCTACTCACAGGGGGGAGACTATGGCTACACCTTC. The variable domain in full, completed from reference TRBV5-1 and TRBJ1-2, reads KAGVTQTPRYLIKTRGQQVTLSCSPISGHRSVSWYQQTPGQGLQFLFEYFSETQRNKGNFPGRFSGRQFSNSRSEMNVSTLELGDSALYLCASTYSQGGDYGYTFGSGTRLTVV.

V and J are TRBV6-5 and TRBJ2-7; 9 bases are shared with TRBD1. V lost 7 bases, J lost 6 bases, and 10 bases stayed unmatched. Germline lookup yields CDR1 MNHEY and CDR2 SVGAGI. The CDR3 loop spans 14 amino acids. CDR3 loop: CASKIQGAFAEQYF. The CDR3 coding sequence is TGTGCCAGCAAGATACAGGGGGCGTTCGCCGAGCAGTACTTC.

The chain links TRBV4-1 to TRBJ1-1, with 9 bases identical to TRBD1. J was trimmed by 3 bases and V by 5 bases; bases with no gene match: 7. CDR3 size: 15 residues. The germline V gene has CDR1 MGHRA and CDR2 YSYEKL. The CDR3 nucleotides are TGCGCCAGCAGCATTACAGGGGGCGAGGACACTGAAGCTTTCTTT. Translation gives CASSITGGEDTEAFF.

The chain is built from TRBV19 and TRBJ2-3; TRBD1 matches 9 bases. The length of the CDR3 is 15 residues. Germline V lookup: CDR1 LNHDA, CDR2 SQIVND (reference sequence). J lost 1 base, V lost 3 bases, and 2 bases had no gene match. The CDR3 DNA is TGTGCCAGTAGTATGAGACAGGGGGGCACAGATACGCAGTATTTT. Its protein is CASSMRQGGTDTQYF.

This chain links TRBV5-1 with TRBJ2-2, with TRBD2 as a possible D gene (6 bases). V was trimmed by 0 bases and J by 6 bases, leaving 12 bases between them. The CDR3 has 15 residues. Germline V gene sequence: CDR1 SGHRS, CDR2 YFSETQ. The DNA for the CDR3 is TGCGCCAGCAGCTTGGATTTTCAGCGGGCCGGGGAGCTGTTTTTT. Translating it yields CASSLDFQRAGELFF.

The rearrangement uses TRBV4-2 and TRBJ2-7; perhaps TRBD2 as D (5 bases). The V and J ends lost 1 base and 4 bases respectively, with 11 bases between them. This CDR3 region has 14 residues. Germline CDR1 reads LGHNA; CDR2 reads YNFKEQ. CDR3 nucleotide sequence: TGTGCCAGCAGCCAAGGAGGGAGTGGATACGAGCAGTACTTC. Encoded protein: CASSQGGSGYEQYF.

V gene TRBV7-6 combines with J gene TRBJ2-2, with 10 bases identical to TRBD2. V trimming: 5 bases; J trimming: 1 base; junction bases outside the gene matches: 4. Per germline, CDR1 SGHVS and CDR2 FNYEAQ. The CDR3 is 16 amino acids. CDR3 sequence (DNA): TGTGCCAGCAGCCCTCGGACTAGCGGGAACACCGGGGAGCTGTTTTTT. Encoded protein: CASSPRTSGNTGELFF.

CDR3 nucleotides: TGTGCCAGCAGTCAGGGAGGGCCGGCCAGAGACACCGGGGAGCTGTTTTTT. This gives the protein CASSQGGPARDTGELFF. The chain employs TRBV6-2 or TRBV6-3 and TRBJ2-2; 7 bases agree with TRBD2. The V gene end was trimmed by 5 bases and the J gene end by 3 bases; junction bases not matched to a gene: 12. This CDR3 is built from 17 residues. Germline CDR1 MNHEY, CDR2 SVGEGT.

This clone was picked up a small number of times. The chain carries TRBV3-1 (or the pseudogene TRBV3-2) and TRBJ2-3, with D perhaps TRBD2 (6 bases). V lost 5 bases, J lost 2 bases, and 14 bases lay in between. Germline V gene lookup returns CDR1 LGHDT and CDR2 YNNKEL (reference sequence). The CDR3 is made up of 15 amino acids. CDR3 protein: CASSSSGTFTDTQYF. In nucleotides, the CDR3 is TGTGCCAGCAGCTCAAGTGGGACTTTCACAGATACGCAGTATTTT.

This rearrangement joins TRBV5-4 to TRBJ2-2; the D gene is possibly TRBD2 (5 bases). This CDR3 spans 14 amino acids. CDR1 and CDR2 (germline): SGHNT, YYREEE (reference sequence). CDR3 sequence reads: CAGEIRGNTGELFF. Written as DNA, the CDR3 is TGTGCTGGGGAGATCAGAGGGAACACCGGGGAGCTGTTTTTT.

The chain links TRBV18 to TRBJ2-1; TRBD2 might be the D (6 bases). Trimming took off 6 bases at V and 8 bases at J, with 11 bases between the two ends. The CDR3 runs to 12 residues. Germline V lookup: CDR1 KGHSH, CDR2 LQKENI. The CDR3 loop is CASSRLGDEQFF. The CDR3, as DNA: TGTGCCAGCTCGCGACTAGGAGATGAGCAGTTCTTC.

A single count supports this clone. The V and J genes are TRBV7-9 and TRBJ2-1; possibly TRBD2 for D (6 bases). The germline V gene encodes CDR1 SEHNR and CDR2 FQNEAQ (reference sequence). The CDR3 sequence is 14 residues long. Trimming shortened V by 5 bases and J by 7 bases, and 15 bases separated the two germline ends. The CDR3 bases are TGTGCCAGCAGCCGGGACTGGGGTGGGAATGAGCAGTTCTTC. It is translated as CASSRDWGGNEQFF. Supplemented by reference TRBV7-9 and TRBJ2-1, the full variable domain reads DTGVSQNPRHKITKRGQNVTFRCDPISEHNRLYWYRQTLGQGPEFLTYFQNEAQLEKSRLLSDRFSAERPKGSFSTLEIQRTEQGDSAMYLCASSRDWGGNEQFFGPGTRLTVL.

The chain is built from TRBV12-5 and TRBJ1-3, with D possibly matching TRBD1 (5 bases). Looked up from germline, CDR1 is LGHNT and CDR2 is FRNRAP. Trimming cost V 4 bases and J 2 bases, with 9 bases left between them. This CDR3 is built from 14 residues. The CDR3 sequence is CASGSSGTGNTIYF. In nucleotides, the CDR3 is TGTGCTAGTGGTTCCTCAGGGACTGGAAACACCATATATTTT.